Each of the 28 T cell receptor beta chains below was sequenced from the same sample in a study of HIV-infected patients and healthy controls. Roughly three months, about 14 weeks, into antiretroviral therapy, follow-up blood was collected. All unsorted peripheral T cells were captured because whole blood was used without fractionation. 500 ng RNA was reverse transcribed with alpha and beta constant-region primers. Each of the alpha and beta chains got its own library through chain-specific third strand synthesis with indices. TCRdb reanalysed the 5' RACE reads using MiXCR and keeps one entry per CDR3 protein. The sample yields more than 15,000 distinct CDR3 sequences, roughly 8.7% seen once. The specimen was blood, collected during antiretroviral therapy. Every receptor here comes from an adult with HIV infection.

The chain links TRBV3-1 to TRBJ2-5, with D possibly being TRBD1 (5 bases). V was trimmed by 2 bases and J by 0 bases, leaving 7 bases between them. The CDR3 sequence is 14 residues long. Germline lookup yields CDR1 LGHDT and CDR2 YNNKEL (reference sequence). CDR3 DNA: TGTGCCAGCAGCCAAAGGGGTCACCAAGAGACCCAGTACTTC. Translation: CASSQRGHQETQYF.

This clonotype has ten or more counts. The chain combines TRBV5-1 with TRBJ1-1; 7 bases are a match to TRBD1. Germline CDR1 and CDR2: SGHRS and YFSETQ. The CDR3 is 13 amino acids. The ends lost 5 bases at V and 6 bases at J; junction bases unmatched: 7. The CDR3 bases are TGCGCCAGCAGGACCACAGGGGCAGCTGAAGCTTTCTTT. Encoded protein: CASRTTGAAEAFF.

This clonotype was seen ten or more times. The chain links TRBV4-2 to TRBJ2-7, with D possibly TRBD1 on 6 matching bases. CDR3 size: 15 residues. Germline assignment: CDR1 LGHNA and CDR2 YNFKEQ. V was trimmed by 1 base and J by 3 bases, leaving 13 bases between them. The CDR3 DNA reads TGTGCCAGCAGCCAAGGGTGGACAGACAGCTACGAGCAGTACTTC. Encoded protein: CASSQGWTDSYEQYF.

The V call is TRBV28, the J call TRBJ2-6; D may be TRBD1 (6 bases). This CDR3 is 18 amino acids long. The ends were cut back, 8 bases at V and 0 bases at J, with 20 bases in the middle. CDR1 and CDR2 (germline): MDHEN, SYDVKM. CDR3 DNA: TGTGCCAGCCGGGGTGGGGGCAGGGTCCCCTCTGGGGCCAACGTCCTGACTTTC. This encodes CASRGGGRVPSGANVLTF.

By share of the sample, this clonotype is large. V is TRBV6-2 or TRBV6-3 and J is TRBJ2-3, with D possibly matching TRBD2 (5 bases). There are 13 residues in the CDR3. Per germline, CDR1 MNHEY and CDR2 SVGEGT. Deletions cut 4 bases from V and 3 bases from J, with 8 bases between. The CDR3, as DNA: TGTGCCAGCAGTTCGGACTTGACAGATACGCAGTATTTT. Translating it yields CASSSDLTDTQYF.

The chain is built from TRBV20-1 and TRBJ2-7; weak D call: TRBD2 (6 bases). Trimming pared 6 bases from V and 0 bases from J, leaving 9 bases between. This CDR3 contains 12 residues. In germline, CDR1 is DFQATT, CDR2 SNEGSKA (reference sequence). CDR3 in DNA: TGCAGTGCGTACGGGAGCTCCTACGAGCAGTACTTC. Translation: CSAYGSSYEQYF.

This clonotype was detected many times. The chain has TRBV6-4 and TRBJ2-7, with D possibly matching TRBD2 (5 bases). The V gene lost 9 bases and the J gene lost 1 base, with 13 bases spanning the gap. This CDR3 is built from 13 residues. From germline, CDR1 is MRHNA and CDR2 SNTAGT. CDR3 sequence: CARREDCSYEQYF. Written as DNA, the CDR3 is TGTGCCAGGAGAGAGGACTGTTCCTACGAGCAGTACTTC.

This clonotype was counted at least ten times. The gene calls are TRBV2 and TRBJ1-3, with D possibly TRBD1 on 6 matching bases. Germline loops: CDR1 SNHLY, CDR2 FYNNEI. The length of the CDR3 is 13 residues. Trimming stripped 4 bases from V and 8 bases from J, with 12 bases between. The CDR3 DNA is TGTGCCAGCAGTGGACAGGAGTCAGACACCATATATTTT. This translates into CASSGQESDTIYF.

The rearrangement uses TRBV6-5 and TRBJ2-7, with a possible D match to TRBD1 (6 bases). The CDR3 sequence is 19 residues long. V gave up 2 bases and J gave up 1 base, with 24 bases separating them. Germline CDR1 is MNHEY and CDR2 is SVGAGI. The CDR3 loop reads CASSYVRGRGRLRSYEQYF. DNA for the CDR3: TGTGCCAGCAGTTACGTCAGAGGCAGGGGTCGCTTAAGGTCCTACGAGCAGTACTTC.

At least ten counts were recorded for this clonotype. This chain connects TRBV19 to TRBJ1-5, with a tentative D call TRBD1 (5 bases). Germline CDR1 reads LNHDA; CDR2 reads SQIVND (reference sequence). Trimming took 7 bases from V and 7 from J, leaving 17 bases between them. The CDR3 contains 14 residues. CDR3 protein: CASTRGPGGQPQHF. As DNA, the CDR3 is TGTGCCAGTACTAGGGGCCCGGGCGGGCAGCCCCAGCATTTT.

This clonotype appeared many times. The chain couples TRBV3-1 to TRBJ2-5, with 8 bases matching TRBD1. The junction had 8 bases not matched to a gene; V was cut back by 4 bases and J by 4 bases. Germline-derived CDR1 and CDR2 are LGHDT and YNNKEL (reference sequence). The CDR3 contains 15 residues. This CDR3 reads CASSRGQGIRETQYF. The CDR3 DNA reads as TGTGCCAGCAGCCGAGGACAGGGAATTCGAGAGACCCAGTACTTC.

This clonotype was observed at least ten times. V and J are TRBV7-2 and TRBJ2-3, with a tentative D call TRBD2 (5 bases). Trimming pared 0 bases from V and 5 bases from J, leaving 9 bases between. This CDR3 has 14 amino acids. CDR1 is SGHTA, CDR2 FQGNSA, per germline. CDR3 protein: CASSLAGIQDTQYF. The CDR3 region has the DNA TGTGCCAGCAGCTTAGCCGGGATTCAAGATACGCAGTATTTT. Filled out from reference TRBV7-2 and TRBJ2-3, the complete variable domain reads GAGVSQSPSNKVTEKGKDVELRCDPISGHTALYWYRQSLGQGLEFLIYFQGNSAPDKSGLPSDRFSAERTGGSVSTLTIQRTQQEDSAVYLCASSLAGIQDTQYFGPGTRLTVL.

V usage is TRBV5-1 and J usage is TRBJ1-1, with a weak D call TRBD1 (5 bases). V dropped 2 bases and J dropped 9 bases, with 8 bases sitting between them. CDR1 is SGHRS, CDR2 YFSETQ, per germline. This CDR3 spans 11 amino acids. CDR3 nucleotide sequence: TGCGCCAGCAGCTTTGGGACTCAAGCTTTCTTT. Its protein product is CASSFGTQAFF.

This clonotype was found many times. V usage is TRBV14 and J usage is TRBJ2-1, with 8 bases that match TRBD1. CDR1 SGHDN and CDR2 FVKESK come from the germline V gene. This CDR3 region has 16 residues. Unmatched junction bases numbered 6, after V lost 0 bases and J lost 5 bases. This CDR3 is CASSQDRGTGDNEQFF. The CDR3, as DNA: TGTGCCAGCAGCCAAGATCGAGGGACAGGAGACAATGAGCAGTTCTTC.

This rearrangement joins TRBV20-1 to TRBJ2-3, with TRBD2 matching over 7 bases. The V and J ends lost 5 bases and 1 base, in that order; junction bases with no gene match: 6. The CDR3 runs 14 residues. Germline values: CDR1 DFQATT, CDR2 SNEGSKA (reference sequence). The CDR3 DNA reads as TGCAGTGCTTTCTCGGGGGGAGGCACAGATACGCAGTATTTT. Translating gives CSAFSGGGTDTQYF.

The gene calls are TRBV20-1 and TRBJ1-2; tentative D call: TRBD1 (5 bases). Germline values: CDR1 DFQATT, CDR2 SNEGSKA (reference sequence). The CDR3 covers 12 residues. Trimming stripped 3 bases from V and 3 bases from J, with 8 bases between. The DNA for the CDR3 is TGCAGTGCTAGGGGGGTGGACTATGGCTACACCTTC. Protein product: CSARGVDYGYTF.

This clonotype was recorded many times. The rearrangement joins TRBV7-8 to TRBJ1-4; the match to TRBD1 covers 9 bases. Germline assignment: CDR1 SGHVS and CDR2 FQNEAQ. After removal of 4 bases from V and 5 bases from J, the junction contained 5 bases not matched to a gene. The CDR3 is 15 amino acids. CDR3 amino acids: CASSSRDRANEKLFF. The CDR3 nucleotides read TGTGCCAGCAGCTCTCGGGACAGGGCAAATGAAAAACTGTTTTTT.

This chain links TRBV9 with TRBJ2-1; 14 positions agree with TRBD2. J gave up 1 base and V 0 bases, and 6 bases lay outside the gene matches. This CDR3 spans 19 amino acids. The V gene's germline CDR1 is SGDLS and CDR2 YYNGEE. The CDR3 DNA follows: TGTGCCAGCAGCGTAGAAGGGACTAGCGGGGGTTCATCCTACAATGAGCAGTTCTTC. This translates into CASSVEGTSGGSSYNEQFF.

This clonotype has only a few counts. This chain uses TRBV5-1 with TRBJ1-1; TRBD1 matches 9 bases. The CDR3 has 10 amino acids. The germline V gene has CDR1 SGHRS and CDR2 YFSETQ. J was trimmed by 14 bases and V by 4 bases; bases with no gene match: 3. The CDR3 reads CASSGTGLFF. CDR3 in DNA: TGCGCCAGCAGCGGGACAGGGCTGTTCTTT. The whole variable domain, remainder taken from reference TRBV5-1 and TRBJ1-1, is KAGVTQTPRYLIKTRGQQVTLSCSPISGHRSVSWYQQTPGQGLQFLFEYFSETQRNKGNFPGRFSGRQFSNSRSEMNVSTLELGDSALYLCASSGTGLFFGQGTRLTVV.

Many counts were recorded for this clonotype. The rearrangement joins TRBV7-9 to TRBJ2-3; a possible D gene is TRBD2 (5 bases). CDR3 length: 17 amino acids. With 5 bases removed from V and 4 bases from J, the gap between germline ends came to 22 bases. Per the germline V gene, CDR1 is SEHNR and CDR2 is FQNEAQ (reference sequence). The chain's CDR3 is CASSPKGLTPGADTQYF. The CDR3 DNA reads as TGTGCCAGCAGCCCAAAGGGTTTGACCCCCGGGGCAGATACGCAGTATTTT.

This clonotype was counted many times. This chain's CDR3 is CASSQDLASGRSEQYF. CDR3 bases: TGTGCCAGCAGCCAAGATTTGGCTAGCGGGAGATCCGAGCAGTACTTC. V and J are TRBV4-2 and TRBJ2-7; 10 nucleotides line up with TRBD2. Germline CDR1 is LGHNA and CDR2 is YNFKEQ. The CDR3 sequence is 16 residues long. V shed 0 bases, J shed 6 bases, and the junction held 8 bases outside the gene matches.

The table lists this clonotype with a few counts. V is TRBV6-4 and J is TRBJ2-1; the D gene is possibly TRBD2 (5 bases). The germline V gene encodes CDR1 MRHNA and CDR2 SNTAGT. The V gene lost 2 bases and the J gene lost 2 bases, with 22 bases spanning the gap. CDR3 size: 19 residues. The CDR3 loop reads CASSDPPAEAGFAYNEQFF. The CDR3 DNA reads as TGTGCCAGCAGTGACCCACCGGCGGAGGCCGGGTTCGCCTACAATGAGCAGTTCTTC.

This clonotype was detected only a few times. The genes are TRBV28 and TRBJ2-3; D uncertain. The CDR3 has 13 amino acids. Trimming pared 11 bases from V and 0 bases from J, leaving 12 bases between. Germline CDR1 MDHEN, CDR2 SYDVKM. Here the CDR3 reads CASRSASTDTQYF. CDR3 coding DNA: TGTGCCTCTCGTTCGGCCAGCACAGATACGCAGTATTTT.

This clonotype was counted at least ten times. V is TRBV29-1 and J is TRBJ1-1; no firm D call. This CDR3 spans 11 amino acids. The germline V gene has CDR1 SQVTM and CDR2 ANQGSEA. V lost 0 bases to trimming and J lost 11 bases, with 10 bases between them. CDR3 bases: TGCAGCGTTGAAGATAGGACGAGGGCTTTCTTT. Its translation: CSVEDRTRAFF.

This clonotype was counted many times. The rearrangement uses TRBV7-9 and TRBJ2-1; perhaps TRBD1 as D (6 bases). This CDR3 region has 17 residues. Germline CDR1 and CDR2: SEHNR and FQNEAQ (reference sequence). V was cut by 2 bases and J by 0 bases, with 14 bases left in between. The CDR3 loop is CASSLNSGTHSYNEQFF. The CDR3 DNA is TGTGCCAGCAGCTTAAATTCCGGGACACACTCCTACAATGAGCAGTTCTTC.

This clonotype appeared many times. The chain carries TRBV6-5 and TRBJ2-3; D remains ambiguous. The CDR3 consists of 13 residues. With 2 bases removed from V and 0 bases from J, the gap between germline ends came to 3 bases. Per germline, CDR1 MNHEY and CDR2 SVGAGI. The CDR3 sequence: CASSYASTDTQYF. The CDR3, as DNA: TGTGCCAGCAGTTACGCCAGCACAGATACGCAGTATTTT.

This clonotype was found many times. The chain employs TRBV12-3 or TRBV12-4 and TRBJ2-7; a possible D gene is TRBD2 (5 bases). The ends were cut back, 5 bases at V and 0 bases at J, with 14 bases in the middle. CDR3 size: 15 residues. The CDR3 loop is CASSLEGGSSYEQYF. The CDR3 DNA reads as TGTGCCAGCAGTCTCGAGGGTGGGAGCTCCTACGAGCAGTACTTC.

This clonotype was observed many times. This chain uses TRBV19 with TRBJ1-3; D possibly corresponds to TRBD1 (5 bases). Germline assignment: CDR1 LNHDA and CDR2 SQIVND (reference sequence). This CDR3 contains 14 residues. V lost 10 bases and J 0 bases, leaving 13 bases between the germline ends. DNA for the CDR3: TGTGCCACCAGGGCGAGTTACTCTGGAAACACCATATATTTT. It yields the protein CATRASYSGNTIYF.